The rows below give T cell receptor beta chains drawn from one sample of a study of T cells in Graves' hyperthyroidism and ophthalmopathy. TCRdb re-called the multiplex PCR reads with MiXCR, one entry per CDR3 protein. This table holds 50,000 to 60,000 distinct CDR3 sequences, about 50% found once. Sequencing was carried out using blood. The receptor source for this set is a woman in her twenties or thirties with Graves' ophthalmopathy. CDR3s include the opening cysteine and the closing phenylalanine or tryptophan. The order of the fields is V gene, D gene, J gene, clone size, CDR3 protein, CDR3 DNA. The D gene is left open where the match is weak. Size values are once, few and many counts, or a class for expanded clones, and some rows have none.

TRBV9,TRBD2,TRBJ2-5,-,CACSVSPGGGETQYF,TGTGCCTGCAGCGTATCCCCGGGAGGTGGGGAGACTCAGTACTTC
TRBV7-9,-,TRBJ2-1,many,CASSLDNEQFF,TGTGCCAGCAGCTTGGACAATGAGCAGTTCTTC
TRBV7-9,-,TRBJ1-1,many,CASSPRILARNTEAFF,TGTGCCAGCAGCCCCCGTATTTTGGCGCGGAACACTGAAGCTTTCTTT
TRBV2,TRBD2,TRBJ2-7,many,CASTTSGSYEQYF,TGTGCCAGCACGACTAGCGGGAGTTACGAGCAGTACTTC
TRBV20-1,TRBD1,TRBJ1-2,-,CSARDLRTGFNWGYTF,TGCAGTGCTAGAGACCTCCGGACAGGGTTTAACTGGGGCTACACCTTC
TRBV20-1,-,TRBJ2-1,-,CSARELVSSADTQFF,TGCAGTGCTAGAGAGCTTGTCTCTAGCGCAGATACGCAGTTCTTC
TRBV7-4,TRBD2,TRBJ2-1,-,CASSQFRTSGRADLNEQFF,TGTGCCAGCAGCCAATTTAGGACTAGCGGGAGGGCTGATCTAAATGAGCAGTTCTTC
TRBV5-4,-,TRBJ1-1,many,CASSFGRTAYEAFF,TGTGCCAGCAGCTTTGGCCGAACCGCCTACGAAGCTTTCTTT
TRBV7-6,-,TRBJ1-4,few,CASSLWEGKEAEKLFF,TGTGCCAGCAGCTTATGGGAAGGAAAGGAAGCTGAAAAACTGTTTTTT
TRBV27,-,TRBJ2-2,many,CASQDQGELFF,TGTGCCAGCCAAGACCAGGGGGAGCTGTTTTTT
TRBV30,-,TRBJ1-2,many,CAWGTGGYTF,TGTGCCTGGGGTACAGGCGGCTACACCTTC
TRBV28,-,TRBJ1-4,-,CASSPGTPEKLFF,TGTGCCAGCAGTCCCGGGACCCCCGAAAAACTGTTTTTT
TRBV7-9,-,TRBJ2-3,many,CASSRSIPDTQYF,TGTGCCAGCAGCCGCAGCATTCCAGATACGCAGTATTTT
TRBV4-2,-,TRBJ2-7,many,CASSQGGRQYEQYF,TGTGCCAGCAGCCAAGGGGGGCGCCAATACGAGCAGTACTTC
TRBV19,-,TRBJ1-6,many,CASSISPGLFNSPLHF,TGTGCCAGTAGTATCTCTCCGGGACTGTTTAATTCACCCCTCCACTTT
TRBV7-6,-,TRBJ2-3,many,CASSLIPSSDTQYF,TGTGCCAGCAGCTTAATTCCTAGCTCAGATACGCAGTATTTT
TRBV15,TRBD1,TRBJ2-5,-,CATSRRQGRETQYF,TGTGCCACCAGCAGAAGACAGGGACGGGAGACCCAGTACTTC
TRBV15,TRBD1,TRBJ2-7,-,CATSRDVSGTGAAGYEQYF,TGTGCCACCAGCAGAGATGTATCTGGGACAGGGGCGGCGGGCTACGAGCAGTACTTC
TRBV24-1,TRBD2,TRBJ2-3,many,CATSEREGPADTQYF,TGTGCCACCAGTGAGCGGGAGGGCCCCGCAGATACGCAGTATTTT
TRBV28,TRBD2,TRBJ2-2,-,CASSFFGGRAGRTGELFF,TGTGCCAGCAGTTTTTTTGGCGGGAGGGCTGGTAGGACCGGGGAGCTGTTTTTT
TRBV12-3/TRBV12-4,TRBD2,TRBJ2-7,many,CASSRLAGGYEQYF,TGTGCCAGCAGCCGACTAGCGGGAGGGTACGAGCAGTACTTC
TRBV7-9,TRBD2,TRBJ2-7,-,CASSPTSASYEQYF,TGTGCCAGCAGCCCGACTAGCGCCTCCTACGAGCAGTACTTC
TRBV5-4,-,TRBJ1-5,-,CASSPEGSGNQPQHF,TGTGCCAGCAGCCCAGAGGGGAGCGGCAATCAGCCCCAGCATTTT
TRBV10-3,-,TRBJ2-7,-,CAGTPGGAIYQQYF,TGTGCCGGCACTCCCGGTGGGGCAATCTACCAGCAGTACTTC
TRBV6-1,-,TRBJ2-2,few,CASSALLRGLLQNTGELFF,TGTGCCAGCAGTGCATTGCTTCGGGGGCTCCTCCAGAACACCGGGGAGCTGTTTTTT
TRBV20-1,TRBD2,TRBJ2-2,-,CSARDPGGPGELFF,TGCAGTGCTAGAGATCCGGGAGGTCCCGGGGAGCTGTTTTTT
TRBV5-8,TRBD2,TRBJ2-5,-,CASSLGEGGETQYF,TGTGCCAGCAGCTTGGGGGAGGGCGGAGAGACCCAGTACTTC
TRBV6-1,-,TRBJ2-1,many,CASYRVGEQFF,TGTGCCAGCTACAGGGTCGGTGAGCAGTTCTTC
TRBV10-2,TRBD2,TRBJ2-2,-,CASSHGLAVTGDLFF,TGTGCCAGCAGCCACGGACTAGCCGTCACCGGAGATCTGTTTTTT
TRBV20-1,-,TRBJ2-2,many,CSARKSEGLANTGELFF,TGCAGTGCTAGAAAAAGTGAGGGACTCGCGAACACCGGGGAGCTGTTTTTT
TRBV19,-,TRBJ1-1,once,CASTQSGGRTEAFF,TGTGCCAGTACCCAATCGGGGGGAAGAACTGAAGCTTTCTTT
TRBV29-1,TRBD1,TRBJ2-3,few,CSVDGTGGF,TGCAGCGTAGATGGGACAGGGGGCTTT
TRBV6-4,TRBD2,TRBJ2-2,many,CASSENSGSAGTGELFF,TGTGCCAGCAGTGAAAATAGCGGGAGTGCGGGCACCGGGGAGCTGTTTTTT
TRBV20-1,TRBD2,TRBJ2-3,-,CSARTSGSGYNEQYF,TGCAGTGCTAGAACTAGCGGGAGCGGCTACAATGAGCAGTATTTT
TRBV30,-,TRBJ1-5,many,CAWSEGQGLHF,TGTGCCTGGAGTGAGGGGCAGGGTTTGCATTTT
TRBV19,-,TRBJ1-2,-,CASSISRTAGNTF,TGTGCCAGTAGTATTTCCCGGACGGCTGGAAACACCTTC
TRBV27,TRBD2,TRBJ2-1,many,CASRREVAYNEQFF,TGTGCCAGCAGGCGGGAGGTTGCCTACAATGAGCAGTTCTTC
TRBV30,-,TRBJ1-3,few,CAWKSAGNTIYF,TGTGCCTGGAAGTCGGCTGGAAACACCATATATTTT
TRBV24-1,-,TRBJ2-1,-,CATRDRWSYNEQFF,TGTGCCACCAGAGACAGGTGGTCCTACAATGAGCAGTTCTTC
TRBV9,-,TRBJ1-6,many,CASRSGLEDSPLHF,TGTGCCAGCAGATCGGGCTTGGAAGATTCACCCCTCCACTTT
TRBV11-3,-,TRBJ2-2,many,CASSFMGAGELFF,TGTGCCAGCAGCTTTATGGGGGCCGGGGAGCTGTTTTTT